The 23 T cell receptor beta chains below all came from one sample that was sequenced in a study of T cells in Graves' hyperthyroidism and ophthalmopathy. RNA transcripts gave rise to amplified TCR beta CDR3 regions. TCR CDR3 regions were first amplified by RT-PCR with HTBI primers. A single record per CDR3 protein comes from TCRdb applying MiXCR to the multiplex PCR reads. The sample consists of about 640,000 distinct CDR3 sequences, around 13% of them appearing once. Sequencing input: blood. The receptors originated from a woman in her forties or fifties with Graves' ophthalmopathy.

Comment on this clonotype: A read error is possible here, since a much larger clone lies one base away. The chain joins TRBV28 to TRBJ1-5; D unclear. The CDR3 sequence is 16 residues long. Looked up from germline, CDR1 is MDHEN and CDR2 is SYDVKM. V lost 2 bases, J lost 4 bases, and 15 bases lay in between. The CDR3 region has the DNA TGTGCCAGCAGTTTAATAGGGCGGGATGAGAATCAGCCCCAGCATTTT. It encodes CASSLIGRDENQPQHF. Combining the CDR3 with reference TRBV28 and TRBJ1-5 gives the whole variable domain DVKVTQSSRYLVKRTGEKVFLECVQDMDHENMFWYRQDPGLGLRLIYFSYDVKMKEKGDIPEGYSVSREKKERFSLILESASTNQTSMYLCASSLIGRDENQPQHFGDGTRLSIL.

This clonotype was seen ten or more times. The gene calls are TRBV6-2 or TRBV6-3 and TRBJ2-1; TRBD1 matches at 9 bases. Per the germline V gene, CDR1 is MNHEY and CDR2 is SVGEGT. The CDR3 loop spans 18 amino acids. The V gene end was trimmed by 7 bases and the J gene end by 6 bases; junction bases not matched to a gene: 19. DNA for the CDR3: TGTGCCAGCAAAGAGGGACAGGGTAAGACCCTGAGTAGCAATGAGCAGTTCTTC. Translating gives CASKEGQGKTLSSNEQFF.

This clonotype has a count of ten or more. The gene calls are TRBV3-1 and TRBJ2-3; D not certain. This CDR3 spans 14 amino acids. The V end was cut by 0 bases, the J end by 2 bases, with 6 bases between. Per germline, CDR1 LGHDT and CDR2 YNNKEL (reference sequence). DNA for the CDR3: TGTGCCAGCAGCCAAGATCCCCACACAGATACGCAGTATTTT. Its translation: CASSQDPHTDTQYF.

The sample holds many counts of this clonotype. The chain couples TRBV18 to TRBJ1-2, with a possible D match to TRBD1 (5 bases). Germline assignment: CDR1 KGHSH and CDR2 LQKENI. This CDR3 has 16 residues. Trimming shortened V by 2 bases and J by 8 bases, and 21 bases separated the two germline ends. The CDR3 DNA reads as TGTGCCAGCTCACCAAGGGTCTGGGGCCCCATCATGGGCTACACCTTC. This translates into CASSPRVWGPIMGYTF.

The chain uses TRBV27 and TRBJ1-1; tentatively, D is TRBD1 (5 bases). V dropped 8 bases and J dropped 7 bases, with 20 bases sitting between them. This CDR3 has 14 residues. Germline CDR1 reads MNHEY; CDR2 reads SMNVEV (reference sequence). The CDR3 region has the DNA TGTGCCAGCGGCCTCAGGGTCTTCCTCATTGAAGCTTTCTTT. As protein: CASGLRVFLIEAFF.

This clonotype occurred many times. This chain connects TRBV2 to TRBJ2-1, with 10 bases aligning to TRBD1. The CDR3 is 14 residues long. Germline CDR1 reads SNHLY; CDR2 reads FYNNEI. Trimming cost V 7 bases and J 9 bases; bases outside gene matches: 9. CDR3 loop: CASNDRGRLSEQFF. CDR3 nucleotides: TGTGCCAGCAATGACAGGGGGCGTTTAAGTGAGCAGTTCTTC.

This clonotype has at least ten counts. The rearrangement uses TRBV3-1 and TRBJ2-2, with D unclear. Germline V gene sequence: CDR1 LGHDT, CDR2 YNNKEL (reference sequence). The CDR3 consists of 16 residues. The V gene lost 4 bases and the J gene lost 6 bases, with 18 bases spanning the gap. CDR3 DNA: TGTGCCAGCAGCCGACCAACCACGACGCATGCCGGGGAGCTGTTTTTT. Its protein product is CASSRPTTTHAGELFF.

This clonotype was seen at least ten times. The chain combines TRBV3-1 with TRBJ2-2, with D possibly being TRBD2 (6 bases). The CDR3 runs to 15 residues. The V gene lost 1 base and the J gene lost 3 bases, with 9 bases spanning the gap. The germline V gene encodes CDR1 LGHDT and CDR2 YNNKEL (reference sequence). In DNA form, the CDR3 reads TGTGCCAGCAGCCAAGGAACTAGCCACACCGGGGAGCTGTTTTTT. Its protein is CASSQGTSHTGELFF.

This clonotype has a count of ten or more. The chain is built from TRBV11-3 and TRBJ1-2, with unresolved D. The CDR3 has 15 amino acids. Germline V gene data show CDR1 as SGHNT and CDR2 as YENEEA. Between the trimmed V and J ends, which lost 3 bases and 3 bases, there was a span of 14 bases. The CDR3, as DNA: TGTGCCAGCAGCTTGGCTGGTAGGAGGGACTATGGCTACACCTTC. This encodes CASSLAGRRDYGYTF.

This clonotype came up many times. The chain employs TRBV12-3 or TRBV12-4 and TRBJ2-1; 9 bases are shared with TRBD2. The CDR3 consists of 16 residues. The V and J ends lost 3 bases and 10 bases, in that order; junction bases with no gene match: 13. CDR3 DNA: TGTGCCAGCAGTTTTTCGACTAGCGGACATAGGGGAGAGCAGTTCTTC. Translation: CASSFSTSGHRGEQFF.

This clonotype was detected only a few times. The rearrangement uses TRBV6-2 or TRBV6-3 and TRBJ2-6; D might be TRBD1 (5 bases). This CDR3 region has 17 residues. V lost 0 bases and J 3 bases, leaving 12 bases between the germline ends. In germline, CDR1 is MNHEY, CDR2 SVGEGT. CDR3 in DNA: TGTGCCAGCAGTTACTCCAGGGTAAAAGGTGGGGCCAACGTCCTGACTTTC. As protein: CASSYSRVKGGANVLTF.

V and J are TRBV11-1 and TRBJ2-5; 12 bases align to TRBD2. CDR1 SGHAT and CDR2 FQDESV come from the germline V gene (reference sequence). CDR3 length: 15 residues. Germline trimming cut 4 bases from V and 3 bases from J; bases unmatched to any gene: 3. The CDR3: CASSSWTSGEETQYF. The CDR3 coding sequence is TGTGCCAGCAGCTCCTGGACTAGCGGGGAAGAGACCCAGTACTTC.

In its sample, this clonotype was seen many times. The chain carries TRBV20-1 and TRBJ2-1; 10 bases fit TRBD2. This CDR3 spans 16 amino acids. V lost 1 base to trimming and J lost 3 bases; unmatched junction nucleotides: 6. Germline CDR1 and CDR2: DFQATT and SNEGSKA (reference sequence). CDR3: CSARALAGGLYNEQFF. The DNA for the CDR3 is TGCAGTGCTAGAGCCTTAGCGGGAGGTCTCTACAATGAGCAGTTCTTC.

The chain combines TRBV20-1 with TRBJ1-3, with D unresolved. Germline CDR1 and CDR2: DFQATT and SNEGSKA (reference sequence). The V gene lost 5 bases and the J gene lost 0 bases, with 8 bases spanning the gap. The CDR3 contains 13 residues. CDR3 loop: CSAPQISGNTIYF. The CDR3 DNA reads TGCAGTGCTCCACAGATCTCTGGAAACACCATATATTTT.

The gene calls are TRBV19 and TRBJ2-7; 8 bases align to TRBD2. CDR1 is LNHDA, CDR2 SQIVND, per germline (reference sequence). This CDR3 region has 13 residues. V lost 3 bases and J lost 6; bases outside the gene matches: 4. CDR3: CASSIPGGPEQYF. In DNA, the CDR3 is TGTGCCAGTAGTATTCCGGGAGGGCCCGAGCAGTACTTC.

The V gene is TRBV7-9, the J gene TRBJ2-2, with D possibly matching TRBD2 (6 bases). V lost 5 bases, J lost 0 bases, and 13 bases lay in between. The CDR3 sequence is 16 residues long. Germline lookup yields CDR1 SEHNR and CDR2 FQNEAQ (reference sequence). Here the CDR3 DNA reads TGTGCCAGCAGCCAGGCGGGGATAACGAACACCGGGGAGCTGTTTTTT. This sequence encodes CASSQAGITNTGELFF.

There are a few counts of this clonotype. J is TRBJ1-3 and V is TRBV7-2; TRBD1 is a possible D gene (6 bases). Trimming removed 1 base at V and 4 bases at J, with 14 bases between. Germline values: CDR1 SGHTA, CDR2 FQGNSA. The length of the CDR3 is 16 residues. The CDR3 DNA follows: TGTGCCAGCAGCTTAGAGGGGGGGGGATCAGGAAACACCATATATTTT. Its translation is CASSLEGGGSGNTIYF. Full variable domain (remainder filled in from reference TRBV7-2 and TRBJ1-3): GAGVSQSPSNKVTEKGKDVELRCDPISGHTALYWYRQSLGQGLEFLIYFQGNSAPDKSGLPSDRFSAERTGGSVSTLTIQRTQQEDSAVYLCASSLEGGGSGNTIYFGEGSWLTVV.

The chain recombines TRBV9 with TRBJ2-1; 10 nucleotides agree with TRBD2. V gave up 0 bases and J gave up 8 bases; unmatched junction bases: 2. There are 14 residues in the CDR3. Germline CDR1 is SGDLS and CDR2 is YYNGEE. The CDR3 DNA reads as TGTGCCAGCAGCGTAGAGCTAGCGGGAGATGAGCAGTTCTTC. This sequence encodes CASSVELAGDEQFF.

This clonotype was detected many times. The gene calls are TRBV11-3 and TRBJ2-5, with 9 bases fitting TRBD1. From germline, CDR1 is SGHNT and CDR2 YENEEA. Trimming removed 4 bases from V and 4 bases from J; junction bases left unmatched: 10. The CDR3 runs 16 residues. CDR3 protein: CASSYSGQGPGETQYF. The CDR3 DNA follows: TGTGCCAGCAGCTACTCGGGACAGGGTCCTGGAGAGACCCAGTACTTC.

This clonotype was detected ten times or more. The V call is TRBV12-3 or TRBV12-4, the J call TRBJ2-2, with D perhaps assigned TRBD1 or TRBD2 (5 bases each). The CDR3 is 13 amino acids. The V end was cut by 7 bases, the J end by 3 bases, with 9 bases between. This CDR3 is CASIRGDTGELFF. The CDR3 DNA reads as TGTGCCAGCATCCGAGGGGACACCGGGGAGCTGTTTTTT.

This clonotype was observed many times. V gene TRBV7-2 combines with J gene TRBJ2-6, with 10 nucleotides matching TRBD1. The length of the CDR3 is 17 residues. Germline CDR1 and CDR2: SGHTA and FQGNSA. Germline trimming cut 7 bases from V and 0 bases from J; bases unmatched to any gene: 6. CDR3 sequence: CASTVTGGASGANVLTF. CDR3 bases: TGTGCCAGCACCGTGACAGGGGGCGCCTCTGGGGCCAACGTCCTGACTTTC. Complete variable domain (other parts from reference TRBV7-2 and TRBJ2-6): GAGVSQSPSNKVTEKGKDVELRCDPISGHTALYWYRQSLGQGLEFLIYFQGNSAPDKSGLPSDRFSAERTGGSVSTLTIQRTQQEDSAVYLCASTVTGGASGANVLTFGAGSRLTVL.

V and J are TRBV18 and TRBJ1-3; 8 nucleotides agree with TRBD1. The CDR3 is 17 residues long. Looked up from germline, CDR1 is KGHSH and CDR2 is LQKENI. With 3 bases clipped from V and 0 bases from J, the junction kept 7 bases outside the gene matches. CDR3 region: CASSPLVGQGSGNTIYF. In DNA form, the CDR3 reads TGTGCCAGCTCACCCCTGGTAGGACAGGGCTCTGGAAACACCATATATTTT.

This clonotype has ten or more counts. The V call is TRBV6-1, the J call TRBJ2-7; perhaps TRBD2 as D (5 bases). Between the trimmed V and J ends, which lost 3 bases and 0 bases, there was a span of 9 bases. The CDR3 is made up of 14 amino acids. The germline V gene encodes CDR1 MNHNS and CDR2 SASEGT. CDR3 in amino acids: CASSDPSPSYEQYF. CDR3 nucleotides: TGTGCCAGCAGTGATCCTAGCCCCTCCTACGAGCAGTACTTC.